Listed below are T cell receptor beta chains from one sample, sequenced in a study of monozygotic twins with inflammatory bowel disease. TCRdb reworked the 5' RACE reads into one entry per CDR3 protein, no DNA. The sample totals around 150,000 distinct CDR3 sequences. Sequenced: blood. The receptors shown here come from a human donor with ulcerative colitis or Crohn's disease, or a healthy co-twin of an affected twin (not recorded which). Both conserved end residues are part of each CDR3. Clone size is stated in some rows and not others, as once, few, many or a class when expanded.

CDR3 | J | V | size
CASSPIGWGTDTQYF | TRBJ2-3 | TRBV7-2 | .
CAIVPRIQVSNQPQHF | TRBJ1-5 | TRBV10-3 | .
CSVEWGEETQYF | TRBJ2-5 | TRBV29-1 | .
CASMGTGPYEQYF | TRBJ2-7 | TRBV11-2 | .
CSARDRHNSPLHF | TRBJ1-6 | TRBV20-1 | .
CASSLGGQPSYEQYF | TRBJ2-7 | TRBV5-6 | .
CASTKRAFSTDTQYF | TRBJ2-3 | TRBV7-9 | .
CASSPTVTYEQYF | TRBJ2-7 | TRBV7-9 | .
CASSSPGTTSYEQYF | TRBJ2-7 | TRBV28 | .
CSASGARRMNTEAFF | TRBJ1-1 | TRBV20-1 | .
CSGVPYNEQFF | TRBJ2-1 | TRBV29-1 | .
CASSPTSHSAFEQFF | TRBJ2-1 | TRBV7-2 | .
CASSLWTDDDTDTQYF | TRBJ2-3 | TRBV7-9 | .
CASSLPPPRGPSYNEQFF | TRBJ2-1 | TRBV5-1 | .
CASGQGTVSYEQYF | TRBJ2-7 | TRBV27 | .
CASSLTGPDTQYF | TRBJ2-3 | TRBV7-3 | .
CASRLDSAPTNEKLFF | TRBJ1-4 | TRBV2 | .
CASGQWVNSPLHF | TRBJ1-6 | TRBV2 | .
CASGRGYENGYTF | TRBJ1-2 | TRBV30 | .
CASSPTYPGQGAGGANVLTF | TRBJ2-6 | TRBV5-1 | .
CASSDRGAYEQYF | TRBJ2-7 | TRBV6-2/TRBV6-3 | .
CASSLWQGNLLYEQYF | TRBJ2-7 | TRBV7-8 | .
CSARPTSGGTDTQYF | TRBJ2-3 | TRBV20-1 | .
CASSPAPSPGANVLTF | TRBJ2-6 | TRBV18 | .
CASSLKDRGLLGYGTEAFF | TRBJ1-1 | TRBV5-1 | .
CASSPQPGGGRETQYF | TRBJ2-5 | TRBV7-6 | .
CASSQDWAQNNEQFF | TRBJ2-1 | TRBV4-2 | .
CASRQDRTNTGELFF | TRBJ2-2 | TRBV12-3/TRBV12-4 | .
CASSLEGGAAYEQYF | TRBJ2-7 | TRBV5-4 | .
CASKVETTDTQYF | TRBJ2-3 | TRBV12-3/TRBV12-4 | .
CASWGYTEAFF | TRBJ1-1 | TRBV12-3/TRBV12-4 | .
CASSIHPTGSGANVLTF | TRBJ2-6 | TRBV12-3/TRBV12-4 | .
CASSLQGAGELFF | TRBJ2-2 | TRBV5-1 | .
CASSQEGASVTPGELFF | TRBJ2-2 | TRBV4-3 | .
CASSLAGAPNTEAFF | TRBJ1-1 | TRBV5-1 | .
CASSHEFQGHTGELFF | TRBJ2-2 | TRBV4-3 | .
CASRLQGTFYTQYF | TRBJ2-3 | TRBV6-5 | .
CSAIRNGRYGYTF | TRBJ1-2 | TRBV20-1 | .
CASSLVAAGDTQYF | TRBJ2-3 | TRBV5-1 | .
CSARAILAGLYNEQFF | TRBJ2-1 | TRBV20-1 | .
CSALGQGWGTEAFF | TRBJ1-1 | TRBV20-1 | .
CASSLDRGLRTDTQYF | TRBJ2-3 | TRBV5-1 | .
CASSLVSGVGTEAFF | TRBJ1-1 | TRBV7-2 | .
CASSLMRGGLEQFF | TRBJ2-1 | TRBV7-9 | .
CASSLGITSNQPQHF | TRBJ1-5 | TRBV28 | .
CASSSVGRSSTDTQYF | TRBJ2-3 | TRBV5-1 | .
CSVERLLNTGELFF | TRBJ2-2 | TRBV29-1 | .
CSAIGGRETQYF | TRBJ2-5 | TRBV20-1 | medium-sized
CASSENPAGGTREQYF | TRBJ2-7 | TRBV10-2 | .
CASSIVEREATYNEQFF | TRBJ2-1 | TRBV19 | .
CASSLRGSTDTQYF | TRBJ2-3 | TRBV7-3 | .
CASSPEVGIPYEQFF | TRBJ2-1 | TRBV5-1 | .
CASSLARTEGNTIYF | TRBJ1-3 | TRBV7-2 | .
CASTLSGRGNEKLFF | TRBJ1-4 | TRBV27 | .
CSAFDRGQETQYF | TRBJ2-5 | TRBV20-1 | .